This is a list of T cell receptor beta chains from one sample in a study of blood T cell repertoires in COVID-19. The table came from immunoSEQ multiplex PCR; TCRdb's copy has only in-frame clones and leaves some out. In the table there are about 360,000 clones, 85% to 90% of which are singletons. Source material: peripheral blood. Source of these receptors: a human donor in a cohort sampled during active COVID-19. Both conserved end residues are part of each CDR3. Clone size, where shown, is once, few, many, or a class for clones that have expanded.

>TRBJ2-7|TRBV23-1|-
CASSQSKGVEDYEQYF
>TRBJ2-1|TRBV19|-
CASSPGTAETYNEQFF
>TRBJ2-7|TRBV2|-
CATAIRTTEQYF
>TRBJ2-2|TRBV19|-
CASSGIQTSGNTGELFF
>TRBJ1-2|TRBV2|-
CASSGDRPAYGYTF
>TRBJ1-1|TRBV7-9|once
CASSLGQGRREAFF
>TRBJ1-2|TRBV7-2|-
CASSTSGGADYGYTF
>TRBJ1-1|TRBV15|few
CATSRGWGQVDTEAFF
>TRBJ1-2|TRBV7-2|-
CASSLTGTDNYGYTF
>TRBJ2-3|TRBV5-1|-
CASSLGGGQDTQYF
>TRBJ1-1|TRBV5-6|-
CASSLWTVEAFF
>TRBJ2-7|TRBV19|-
CASSSPPDRATYEQYF
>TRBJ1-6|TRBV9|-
CASSVARDSPLHF
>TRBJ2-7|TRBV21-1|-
CASRHNRRFYEQYF
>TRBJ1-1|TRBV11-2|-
CASSPGGRQTREAFF
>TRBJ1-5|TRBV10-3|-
CAIKSESNQPQHF
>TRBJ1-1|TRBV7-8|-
CASSPHGAVTGTEAFF
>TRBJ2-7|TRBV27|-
CASSFQGSAREQYF
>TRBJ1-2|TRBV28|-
CASSNFNYGYTF
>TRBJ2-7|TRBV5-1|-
CASSPGTAASSYEQYF
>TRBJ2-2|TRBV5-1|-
CASSLRASGSPPGELFF
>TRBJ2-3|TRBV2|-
CASRYQGATDTQYF
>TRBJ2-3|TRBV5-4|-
CASSPLRLAGGGDTQYF
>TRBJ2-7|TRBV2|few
CASRDTYYEQYF
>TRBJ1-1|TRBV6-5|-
CASSYSGQGVTEAFF
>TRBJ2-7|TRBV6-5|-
CASSYRRDRGYEQYF
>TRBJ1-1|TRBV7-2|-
CASSSDTNTEAFF
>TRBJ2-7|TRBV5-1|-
CASSLESGRSYEQYF
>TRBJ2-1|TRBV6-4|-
CASSARPAGGYNEQFF
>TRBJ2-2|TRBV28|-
CASSLSLTSGNTGELFF
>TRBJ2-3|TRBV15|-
CATSRLAGERYTQYF
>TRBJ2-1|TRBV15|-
CATSRGTSGSWNEQFF
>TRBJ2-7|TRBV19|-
CASSTRTGPLDF
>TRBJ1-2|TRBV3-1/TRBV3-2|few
CASSLRNGYTF
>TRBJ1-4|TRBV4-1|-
CASSQLPGQLILNEKLFF
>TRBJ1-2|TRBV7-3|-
CASSLEAGIGYTF
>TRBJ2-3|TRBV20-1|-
CSASPRPDTQYF
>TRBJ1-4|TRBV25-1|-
CASSDPGGNREKLFF
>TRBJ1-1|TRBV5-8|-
CASSLEGGRYTEAFF
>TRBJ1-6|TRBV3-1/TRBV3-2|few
CASSQGGNSPLHF
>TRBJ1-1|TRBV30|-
CAWSVRDRVSEAFF
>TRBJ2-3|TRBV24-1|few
CATRLVRGESDTQYF
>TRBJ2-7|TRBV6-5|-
CASSYSPSGGAYEQYF
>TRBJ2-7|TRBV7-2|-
CASSEQRESRQYF
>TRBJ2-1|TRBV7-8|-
CASSFRLAGGSSYNEQFF
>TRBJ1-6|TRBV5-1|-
CASSLVRQRNSPLHF
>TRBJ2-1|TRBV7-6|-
CASAPSKNHEQFF
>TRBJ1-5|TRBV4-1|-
CASSPDRVSNQPQHF
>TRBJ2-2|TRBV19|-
CASRWTPNTGELFF
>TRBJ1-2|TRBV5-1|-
CASSLGGPGQGDGYTF
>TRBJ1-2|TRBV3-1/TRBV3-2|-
CASSLRGGEVSYTF
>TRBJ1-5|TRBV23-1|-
CASSQPMTGTSNQPQHF
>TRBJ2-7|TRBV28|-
CAIGGYEQYF